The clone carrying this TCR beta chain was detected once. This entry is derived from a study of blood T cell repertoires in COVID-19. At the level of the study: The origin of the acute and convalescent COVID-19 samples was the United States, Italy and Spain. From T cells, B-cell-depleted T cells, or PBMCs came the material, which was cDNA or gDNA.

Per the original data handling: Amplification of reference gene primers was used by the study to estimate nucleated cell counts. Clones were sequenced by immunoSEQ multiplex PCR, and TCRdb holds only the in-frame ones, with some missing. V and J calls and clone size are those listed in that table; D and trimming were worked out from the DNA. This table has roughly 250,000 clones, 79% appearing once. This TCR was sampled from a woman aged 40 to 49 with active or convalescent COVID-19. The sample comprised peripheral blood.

The CDR3 here is CASTSGGAEWYF. Written as DNA, the CDR3 is TGTGCCAGCACCAGCGGGGGGGCAGAATGGTACTTC. V is TRBV28 and J is TRBJ2-4; 10 nucleotides agree with TRBD2. After removal of 7 bases from V and 15 bases from J, the junction contained 9 bases not matched to a gene. Looked up from germline, CDR1 is MDHEN and CDR2 is SYDVKM. This CDR3 region has 12 residues.